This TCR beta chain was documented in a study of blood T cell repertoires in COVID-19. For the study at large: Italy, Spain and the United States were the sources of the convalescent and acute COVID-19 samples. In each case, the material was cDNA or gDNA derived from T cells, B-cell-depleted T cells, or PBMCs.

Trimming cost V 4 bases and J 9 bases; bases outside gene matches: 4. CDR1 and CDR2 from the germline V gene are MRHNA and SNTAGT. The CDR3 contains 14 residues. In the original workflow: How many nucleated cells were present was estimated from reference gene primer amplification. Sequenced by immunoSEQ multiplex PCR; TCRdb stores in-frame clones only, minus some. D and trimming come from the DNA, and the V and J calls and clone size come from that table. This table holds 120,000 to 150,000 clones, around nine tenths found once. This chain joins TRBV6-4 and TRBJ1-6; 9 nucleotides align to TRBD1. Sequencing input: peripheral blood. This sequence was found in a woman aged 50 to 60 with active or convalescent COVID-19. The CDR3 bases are TGTGCCAGCAGTGCGGGACAGGGTGGTTCACCCCTCCACTTT. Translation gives CASSAGQGGSPLHF.